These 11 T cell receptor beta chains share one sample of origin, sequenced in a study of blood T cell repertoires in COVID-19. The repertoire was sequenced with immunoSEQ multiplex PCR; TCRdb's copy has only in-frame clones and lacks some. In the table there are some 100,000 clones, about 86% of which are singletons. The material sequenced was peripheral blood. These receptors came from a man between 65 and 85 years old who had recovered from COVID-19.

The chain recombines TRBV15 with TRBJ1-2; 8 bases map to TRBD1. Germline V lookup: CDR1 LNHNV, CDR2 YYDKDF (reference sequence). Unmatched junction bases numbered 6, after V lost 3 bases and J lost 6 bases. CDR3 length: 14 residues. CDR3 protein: CATSRQHRGDGYTF. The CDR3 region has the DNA TGTGCCACCAGCAGGCAACACAGGGGGGATGGCTACACCTTC.

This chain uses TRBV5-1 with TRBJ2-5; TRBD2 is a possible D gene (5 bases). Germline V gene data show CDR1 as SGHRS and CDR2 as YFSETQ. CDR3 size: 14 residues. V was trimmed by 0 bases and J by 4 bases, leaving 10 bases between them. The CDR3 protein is CASSLVQRLETQYF. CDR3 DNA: TGCGCCAGCAGCTTGGTCCAGCGGCTAGAGACCCAGTACTTC. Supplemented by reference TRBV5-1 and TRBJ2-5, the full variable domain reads KAGVTQTPRYLIKTRGQQVTLSCSPISGHRSVSWYQQTPGQGLQFLFEYFSETQRNKGNFPGRFSGRQFSNSRSEMNVSTLELGDSALYLCASSLVQRLETQYFGPGTRLLVL.

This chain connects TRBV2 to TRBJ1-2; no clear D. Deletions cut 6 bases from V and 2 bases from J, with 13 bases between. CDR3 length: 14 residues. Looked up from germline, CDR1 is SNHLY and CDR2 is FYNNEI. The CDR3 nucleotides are TGTGCCAGCAGCAAAGGAGCCCTGAACTATGGCTACACCTTC. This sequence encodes CASSKGALNYGYTF.

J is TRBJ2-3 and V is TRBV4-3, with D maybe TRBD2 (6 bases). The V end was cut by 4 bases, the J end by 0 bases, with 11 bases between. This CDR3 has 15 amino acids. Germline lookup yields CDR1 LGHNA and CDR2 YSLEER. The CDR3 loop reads CASSRRLVSTDTQYF. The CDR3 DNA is TGCGCCAGCAGCCGACGACTAGTCAGCACAGATACGCAGTATTTT.

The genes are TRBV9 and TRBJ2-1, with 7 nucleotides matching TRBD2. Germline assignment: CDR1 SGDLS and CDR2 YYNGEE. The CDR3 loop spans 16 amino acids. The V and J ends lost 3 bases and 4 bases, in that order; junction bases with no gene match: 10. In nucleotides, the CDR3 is TGTGCCAGCAGCGCCCCCGGGGGGTCAGAGTACAATGAGCAGTTCTTC. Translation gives CASSAPGGSEYNEQFF.

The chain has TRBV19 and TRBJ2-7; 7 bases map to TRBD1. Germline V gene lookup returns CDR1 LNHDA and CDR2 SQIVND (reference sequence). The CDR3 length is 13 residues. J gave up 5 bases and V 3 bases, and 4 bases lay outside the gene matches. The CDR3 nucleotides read TGTGCCAGTAGTATTCCCGACAGGGACGAGCAGTACTTC. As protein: CASSIPDRDEQYF.

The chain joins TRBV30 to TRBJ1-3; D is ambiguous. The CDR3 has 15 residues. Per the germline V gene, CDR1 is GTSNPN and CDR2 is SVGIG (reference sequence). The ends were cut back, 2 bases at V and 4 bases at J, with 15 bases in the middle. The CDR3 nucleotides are TGTGCCTGGAGTATTGGGAGGGCAGAGGGAAACACCATATATTTT. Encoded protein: CAWSIGRAEGNTIYF. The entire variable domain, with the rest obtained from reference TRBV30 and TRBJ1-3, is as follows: SQTIHQWPATLVQPVGSPLSLECTVEGTSNPNLYWYRQAAGRGLQLLFYSVGIGQISSEVPQNLSASRPQDRQFILSSKKLLLSDSGFYLCAWSIGRAEGNTIYFGEGSWLTVV.

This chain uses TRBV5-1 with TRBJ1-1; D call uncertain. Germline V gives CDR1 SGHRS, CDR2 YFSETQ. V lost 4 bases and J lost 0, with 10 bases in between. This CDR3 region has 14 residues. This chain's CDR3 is CASSLQNMNTEAFF. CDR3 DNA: TGCGCCAGCAGCCTACAGAACATGAACACTGAAGCTTTCTTT.

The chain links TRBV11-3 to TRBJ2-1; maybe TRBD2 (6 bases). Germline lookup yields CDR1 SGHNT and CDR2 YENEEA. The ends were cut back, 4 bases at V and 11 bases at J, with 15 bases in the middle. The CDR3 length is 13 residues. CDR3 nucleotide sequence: TGTGCCAGCAGCTCCGGGACTCCCGGGAAGCAGTTCTTC. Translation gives CASSSGTPGKQFF. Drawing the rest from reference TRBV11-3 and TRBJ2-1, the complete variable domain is EAGVVQSPRYKIIEKKQPVAFWCNPISGHNTLYWYLQNLGQGPELLIRYENEEAVDDSQLPKDRFSAERLKGVDSTLKIQPAELGDSAVYLCASSSGTPGKQFFGPGTRLTVL.

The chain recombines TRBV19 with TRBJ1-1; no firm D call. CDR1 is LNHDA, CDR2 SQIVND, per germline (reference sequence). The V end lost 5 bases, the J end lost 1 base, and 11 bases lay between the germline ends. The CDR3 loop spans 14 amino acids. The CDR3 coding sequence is TGTGCCAGTAGTGCTCAGTATGAGAACACTGAAGCTTTCTTT. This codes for CASSAQYENTEAFF.

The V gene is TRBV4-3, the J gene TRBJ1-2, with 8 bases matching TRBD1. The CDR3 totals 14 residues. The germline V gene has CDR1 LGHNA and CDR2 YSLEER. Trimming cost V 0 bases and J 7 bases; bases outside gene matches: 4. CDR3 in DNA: TGCGCCAGCAGCCAAGAGGTCAGGGGGCTTGGCTACACCTTC. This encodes CASSQEVRGLGYTF.